This T cell receptor beta chain was documented in a study of blood T cell repertoires in COVID-19. Study summary: Sites across the United States, Italy and Spain contributed samples from acute and convalescent COVID-19. In each case, the material was cDNA or gDNA derived from T cells, B-cell-depleted T cells, or PBMCs.

V lost 1 base and J lost 6; bases outside the gene matches: 11. This CDR3 has 16 amino acids. The germline V gene encodes CDR1 SGHTA and CDR2 FQGNSA. In the authors' workflow: Estimation of nucleated cell counts relied on the amplification of reference gene primers. Repertoires were generated with immunoSEQ multiplex PCR, while TCRdb's copy carries only in-frame clones and drops some. The DNA was the basis for D and trimming; V, J and clone size are from that table. The sample contains 200,000 to 300,000 clones, approximately 86% of which appear only once. This chain connects TRBV7-2 to TRBJ1-2; the match to TRBD1 covers 7 bases. This clonotype originated in a man aged 40-49 years who had recovered from COVID-19. Source material: peripheral blood. CDR3 protein: CASSLVGRGSDHGYTF. The CDR3 DNA is TGTGCCAGCAGCTTAGTAGGCAGGGGGAGCGACCATGGCTACACCTTC.